These 25 T cell receptor beta chains originate from one sample sequenced in a study of response to subunit inactivated influenza vaccine. Via MiXCR, TCRdb re-called the RT-PCR reads, giving one row per CDR3 protein. The sample lists hundreds of thousands of distinct CDR3 sequences, 18% seen once, with 11% in the top ten. Specimen: PBMCs from blood, collected 5 days after vaccination. These receptors all come from a man in his fifties who received an inactivated influenza vaccine.

This clonotype was detected a few times. CDR3 nucleotide sequence: TGCGCCAGCAGCTTCGGTGGACAGGGGAAGATCAGCTCCTACACCTTC. Residues: CASSFGGQGKISSYTF. The chain joins TRBV5-1 to TRBJ1-2; 9 bases map to TRBD1. This CDR3 is 16 amino acids long. The junction had 15 bases not matched to a gene; V was cut back by 2 bases and J by 10 bases. Germline V gene lookup returns CDR1 SGHRS and CDR2 YFSETQ.

In its sample, this clonotype was seen many times. The chain recombines TRBV7-8 with TRBJ2-1; TRBD2 matches at 14 bases. This CDR3 spans 18 amino acids. CDR1 and CDR2 (germline): SGHVS, FQNEAQ. V shed 1 base and J 10 bases; nucleotides not matched to a gene: 12. The CDR3 sequence: CASSLVGGTSGSIREQFF. CDR3 in DNA: TGTGCCAGCAGCTTAGTCGGAGGGACTAGCGGGAGTATCAGGGAGCAGTTCTTC. Combining the CDR3 with reference TRBV7-8 and TRBJ2-1 gives the whole variable domain GAGVSQSPRYKVAKRGQDVALRCDPISGHVSLFWYQQALGQGPEFLTYFQNEAQLDKSGLPSDRFFAERPEGSVSTLKIQRTQQEDSAVYLCASSLVGGTSGSIREQFFGPGTRLTVL.

This clonotype was counted only a few times. V and J are TRBV29-1 and TRBJ2-7; 7 bases are shared with TRBD2. The germline V gene encodes CDR1 SQVTM and CDR2 ANQGSEA. Losses at the gene ends were 0 bases for V and 1 base for J; bases not matched to a gene: 3. The CDR3 loop spans 14 amino acids. The CDR3 here is CSVEERETSYEQYF. CDR3 coding DNA: TGCAGCGTTGAAGAGCGGGAGACGTCCTACGAGCAGTACTTC.

This clonotype was detected a few times. The CDR3 loop reads CASSSDRGGGETQYF. CDR3 in DNA: TGTGCCAGCAGTTCGGACAGGGGAGGGGGAGAGACCCAGTACTTC. The gene calls are TRBV6-5 and TRBJ2-5; 9 bases are shared with TRBD1. In germline, CDR1 is MNHEY, CDR2 SVGAGI. This CDR3 region has 15 residues. V dropped 4 bases and J dropped 4; count of bases not matched to a gene: 7.

CDR3: CASSQVVANYNEQFF. The CDR3 DNA reads as TGCGCCAGCAGCCAAGTTGTAGCGAATTACAATGAGCAGTTCTTC. The J gene is TRBJ2-1, the V gene TRBV4-3, with a possible D match to TRBD2 (5 bases). CDR1 and CDR2 from the germline V gene are LGHNA and YSLEER. Trimming took off 1 base at V and 4 bases at J, with 11 bases between the two ends. There are 15 residues in the CDR3.

The sample holds a few counts of this clonotype. The V and J genes are TRBV5-1 and TRBJ1-1, with TRBD1 matching over 7 bases. CDR3 length: 13 amino acids. The J segment lost 2 bases and the V segment lost 6 bases, leaving 4 bases of the junction unmatched. The germline CDR1 and CDR2 sequences are SGHRS and YFSETQ. CDR3 sequence: CASTGQANTEAFF. CDR3 in DNA: TGCGCCAGCACCGGACAGGCTAACACTGAAGCTTTCTTT.

This clonotype was recorded once. The chain recombines TRBV14 with TRBJ2-3, with TRBD2 matching 9 bases. Losses at the gene ends were 4 bases for V and 2 bases for J; bases not matched to a gene: 13. Germline assignment: CDR1 SGHDN and CDR2 FVKESK. This CDR3 has 18 residues. CDR3 residues: CASSRKRASGLATDTQYF. The CDR3 bases are TGTGCCAGCAGCCGGAAAAGGGCCTCGGGACTAGCCACAGATACGCAGTATTTT.

This clonotype came up a few times. The chain has TRBV6-1 and TRBJ2-3; D gene ambiguous. In germline, CDR1 is MNHNS, CDR2 SASEGT. V was shortened by 1 base and J by 6 bases, with 11 bases between the two germline ends. The CDR3 spans 14 residues. This CDR3 is CASSEGLPADTQYF. The CDR3 DNA follows: TGTGCCAGCAGTGAAGGACTCCCGGCGGATACGCAGTATTTT.

This clonotype was counted between two and nine times. The rearrangement uses TRBV5-1 and TRBJ2-7; 9 bases match TRBD1. CDR3 length equals 16 residues. Germline V CDR1 and CDR2: SGHRS, YFSETQ. The junction had 15 bases not matched to a gene; V was cut back by 5 bases and J by 6 bases. The CDR3 protein is CASSRTGTGSSGEQYF. The CDR3 region has the DNA TGCGCCAGCAGTCGTACTGGGACAGGGAGTTCGGGCGAGCAGTACTTC.

This clonotype was picked up a small number of times. The chain couples TRBV30 to TRBJ2-6, with D perhaps matching TRBD1 or TRBD2 (5 bases each). Germline loops: CDR1 GTSNPN, CDR2 SVGIG (reference sequence). The CDR3 is made up of 14 amino acids. The CDR3 region has the DNA TGTGCATATCATCTGGGGGCTGGGGCCAACGTCCTGACTTTC. Translated: CAYHLGAGANVLTF. Based on the CDR3 plus reference TRBV30 and TRBJ2-6, the full variable domain is SQTIHQWPATLVQPVGSPLSLECTVEGTSNPNLYWYRQAAGRGLQLLFYSVGIGQISSEVPQNLSASRPQDRQFILSSKKLLLSDSGFYLCAYHLGAGANVLTFGAGSRLTVL.

For the CDR3, the DNA is TGCGCCAGCAGCTACACAGGGGGCTTAAGCACAGATACGCAGTATTTT. This codes for CASSYTGGLSTDTQYF. The gene calls are TRBV5-1 and TRBJ2-3; 9 bases map to TRBD1. CDR3 length: 16 residues. V was pared by 3 bases and J by 0 bases, with 5 bases of the junction left unmatched. Germline assignment: CDR1 SGHRS and CDR2 YFSETQ.

Many counts were recorded for this clonotype. The rearrangement links TRBV6-1 to TRBJ1-5, with TRBD1 as a possible D gene (6 bases). The germline V and J ends were trimmed by 6 bases and 4 bases, with 10 bases remaining between them. This CDR3 comprises 13 residues. Germline V lookup: CDR1 MNHNS, CDR2 SASEGT. As DNA, the CDR3 is TGTGCCAGCAGCGGACAGCAAAATCAGCCCCAGCATTTT. Translation: CASSGQQNQPQHF.

In this sample, this clonotype turned up a few times. The rearrangement uses TRBV20-1 and TRBJ1-1, with a possible D match to TRBD1 (5 bases). Trimming took 3 bases from V and 0 from J, leaving 11 bases between them. Germline CDR1 reads DFQATT; CDR2 reads SNEGSKA (reference sequence). The CDR3 totals 14 residues. CDR3 coding DNA: TGCAGTGCTAGCTTGGCCAGGGTGAACACTGAAGCTTTCTTT. This codes for CSASLARVNTEAFF.

The table lists this clonotype with a few counts. The chain couples TRBV7-2 to TRBJ2-7; 7 bases are a match to TRBD2. CDR3 size: 12 residues. V trimming: 3 bases; J trimming: 9 bases; junction bases outside the gene matches: 5. Germline loops: CDR1 SGHTA, CDR2 FQGNSA. CDR3 sequence: CASSFTSVVQYF. The CDR3 DNA reads TGTGCCAGCAGCTTTACTAGCGTCGTGCAGTACTTC.

This clonotype was seen a handful of times. The chain carries TRBV6-2 or TRBV6-3 and TRBJ2-3; 14 bases map to TRBD2. Germline V gene sequence: CDR1 MNHEY, CDR2 SVGEGT. The CDR3 covers 15 residues. V shed 7 bases, J shed 3 bases, and the junction held 3 bases outside the gene matches. The CDR3 sequence is CASTTSGRETDTQYF. CDR3 DNA: TGTGCCAGCACGACTAGCGGGAGGGAAACAGATACGCAGTATTTT.

There are a few counts of this clonotype. The chain has TRBV5-1 and TRBJ2-1; TRBD2 aligns across 11 bases. The CDR3 length is 16 residues. V shed 2 bases and J 7 bases; nucleotides not matched to a gene: 8. From germline, CDR1 is SGHRS and CDR2 YFSETQ. CDR3 region: CASSFGSGRARNEQFF. As DNA, the CDR3 is TGCGCCAGCAGCTTTGGTAGCGGGAGGGCCCGTAATGAGCAGTTCTTC. Full variable domain (missing parts from reference TRBV5-1 and TRBJ2-1): KAGVTQTPRYLIKTRGQQVTLSCSPISGHRSVSWYQQTPGQGLQFLFEYFSETQRNKGNFPGRFSGRQFSNSRSEMNVSTLELGDSALYLCASSFGSGRARNEQFFGPGTRLTVL.

The rearrangement joins TRBV15 to TRBJ2-7; 8 bases match TRBD1. V lost 10 bases, J lost 2 bases, and 7 bases stayed unmatched. Germline lookup yields CDR1 LNHNV and CDR2 YYDKDF (reference sequence). The CDR3 spans 13 residues. The CDR3 is CASRQGSTYEQYF. The CDR3 bases are TGTGCCAGCAGACAGGGGTCGACCTACGAGCAGTACTTC.

The V gene is TRBV5-5, the J gene TRBJ2-3, with TRBD2 matching 8 bases. V shed 0 bases, J shed 3 bases, and the junction held 3 bases outside the gene matches. Looked up from germline, CDR1 is SGHKS and CDR2 is YYEKEE (reference sequence). The CDR3 consists of 15 residues. This CDR3 reads CASSLDPGGTDTQYF. CDR3 DNA sequence: TGTGCCAGCAGCTTGGACCCGGGAGGGACAGATACGCAGTATTTT.

This clonotype was counted between two and nine times. The J gene is TRBJ1-1, the V gene TRBV28, with D unclear. The ends were cut back, 7 bases at V and 6 bases at J, with 12 bases in the middle. This CDR3 spans 12 amino acids. Germline-derived CDR1 and CDR2 are MDHEN and SYDVKM. DNA of the CDR3: TGTGCCAGCACCCCCAGAACTTCTGAAGCTTTCTTT. This sequence encodes CASTPRTSEAFF.

The V and J genes are TRBV6-2 or TRBV6-3 and TRBJ2-2; 12 bases agree with TRBD2. In germline, CDR1 is MNHEY, CDR2 SVGEGT. The CDR3 is 16 residues long. Trimming removed 6 bases from V and 4 bases from J; junction bases left unmatched: 6. In DNA form, the CDR3 reads TGTGCCAGCAGGCTACTAGCGGGAGGATTCACCGGGGAGCTGTTTTTT. This gives the protein CASRLLAGGFTGELFF.

In this sample, this clonotype turned up many times. The chain carries TRBV5-1 and TRBJ2-3; no firm D call. From germline, CDR1 is SGHRS and CDR2 YFSETQ. CDR3 length: 13 amino acids. The V end lost 2 bases, the J end lost 1 base, and 5 bases lay between the germline ends. CDR3 in amino acids: CASSFKGTDTQYF. The CDR3 region has the DNA TGCGCCAGCAGCTTCAAGGGCACAGATACGCAGTATTTT.

For the CDR3, the DNA is TGTGCCAGCAGCTTAGCCGTGTGGCTAGTCGCGGATACGCAGTATTTT. It specifies CASSLAVWLVADTQYF. The chain recombines TRBV7-8 with TRBJ2-3; D unclear. The V end lost 0 bases, the J end lost 6 bases, and 16 bases lay between the germline ends. The CDR3 sequence is 16 residues long. Germline V lookup: CDR1 SGHVS, CDR2 FQNEAQ.

This clonotype came up a few times. The V and J genes are TRBV7-9 and TRBJ2-3; the D gene is possibly TRBD1 (5 bases). V was trimmed by 5 bases and J by 2 bases, leaving 14 bases between them. The CDR3 sequence is 15 residues long. Germline CDR1 is SEHNR and CDR2 is FQNEAQ (reference sequence). The CDR3 loop reads CASSPEDRFTDTQYF. As DNA, the CDR3 is TGTGCCAGCAGCCCTGAAGACAGATTCACAGATACGCAGTATTTT. The whole variable domain, remainder taken from reference TRBV7-9 and TRBJ2-3, is DTGVSQNPRHKITKRGQNVTFRCDPISEHNRLYWYRQTLGQGPEFLTYFQNEAQLEKSRLLSDRFSAERPKGSFSTLEIQRTEQGDSAMYLCASSPEDRFTDTQYFGPGTRLTVL.

The rearrangement uses TRBV4-2 and TRBJ2-7; 10 bases line up with TRBD1. V shed 3 bases, J shed 6 bases, and the junction held 8 bases outside the gene matches. CDR1 is LGHNA, CDR2 YNFKEQ, per germline. The CDR3 runs to 15 residues. The CDR3, as DNA: TGTGCCAGCAGCCACCCGGGACAGGGGACCTCCGAGCAGTACTTC. It encodes CASSHPGQGTSEQYF.

This clonotype was picked up a small number of times. This sequence joins TRBV6-1 and TRBJ1-1; D gene ambiguous. The germline V gene encodes CDR1 MNHNS and CDR2 SASEGT. With 7 bases removed from V and 1 base from J, the gap between germline ends came to 13 bases. The CDR3 extends over 14 amino acids. In DNA, the CDR3 is TGTGCCAGCACCTTTGAAAACCCGAACACTGAAGCTTTCTTT. The encoded protein is CASTFENPNTEAFF.